Given below is one T cell receptor beta chain in context. Its antigen is as yet unknown. From germline, CDR1 is SGHKS and CDR2 YYEKEE (reference sequence). This CDR3 is 14 amino acids long. Trimming took 4 bases from V and 6 from J, leaving 17 bases between them. Measured with immunoSEQ multiplex PCR; TCRdb has only the in-frame clones, and not every one. The table records more than 5,000 clones, about 90% of them present only once. This specimen comes from a study of immune evolution from preneoplasia to lung adenocarcinoma. The overall study: HLA loss of heterozygosity: 7% AIS, around 16% MIA, about 32% ADC, none AAH.

Study-level findings and limits: Top clone frequencies peaked in normal lung, apparently declining through invasive adenocarcinoma. KRAS-mutant nodules had the highest T cell clonality.

Resections took place in Japan or China from the mid-2010s to the late 2010s. The source is a person aged 50 or older with lung adenocarcinoma. The chain couples TRBV5-5 to TRBJ2-7, with TRBD2 as a possible D gene (5 bases). The sample was FFPE invasive lung adenocarcinoma tissue. The CDR3 loop is CASSEGRIASEQYF. The CDR3 coding sequence is TGTGCCAGCAGCGAGGGCAGGATTGCCTCCGAGCAGTACTTC.